These 21 T cell receptor beta chains were all obtained from the same sample, sequenced in a study of T cells after yellow fever vaccination. One entry per CDR3 protein, called by TCRdb with MiXCR from the 5' RACE reads. The repertoire holds around 160,000 distinct CDR3 sequences, with 6% to 7.5% as singletons. The sequences come from CD4+ T cells sorted from PBMCs, collected 5 days after the first yellow fever vaccination. All receptors come from a man younger than 30 who received the YFV17D yellow fever vaccine.

The table lists this clonotype with many counts. The chain combines TRBV7-2 with TRBJ1-1; unclear D gene. V was trimmed by 4 bases and J by 6 bases, leaving 6 bases between them. From germline, CDR1 is SGHTA and CDR2 FQGNSA. CDR3 size: 11 residues. CDR3 residues: CASSSQAEAFF. CDR3 nucleotides: TGTGCCAGCAGCTCACAAGCTGAAGCTTTCTTT.

This clonotype has a count of ten or more. The V call is TRBV4-2, the J call TRBJ1-4; D is undetermined. CDR1 and CDR2 (germline): LGHNA, YNFKEQ. The CDR3 runs to 15 residues. Trimming left V 4 bases short and J 0 bases short, with 9 bases between. The CDR3 DNA follows: TGTGCCAGCAGCCGGGCCGCAGCAACTAATGAAAAACTGTTTTTT. This sequence encodes CASSRAAATNEKLFF.

This clonotype was counted at least ten times. This sequence joins TRBV12-3 or TRBV12-4 and TRBJ1-3; D is possibly TRBD1 (6 bases). The CDR3 is made up of 17 amino acids. Trimming took off 4 bases at V and 0 bases at J, with 16 bases between the two ends. Here the CDR3 DNA reads TGTGCCAGCAGTTCCTGGGGAGGGGGTAGCTCTGGAAACACCATATATTTT. This encodes CASSSWGGGSSGNTIYF.

Many counts were recorded for this clonotype. This chain joins TRBV10-3 and TRBJ2-5; D remains ambiguous. V lost 2 bases, J lost 3 bases, and 7 bases lay in between. The CDR3 runs 13 residues. Germline V lookup: CDR1 ENHRY, CDR2 SYGVKD. CDR3 sequence reads: CAISEVGKETQYF. CDR3 nucleotide sequence: TGTGCCATCAGTGAGGTGGGGAAAGAGACCCAGTACTTC.

There are many counts of this clonotype. This chain links TRBV28 with TRBJ2-1, with TRBD2 as a possible D gene (6 bases). Per germline, CDR1 MDHEN and CDR2 SYDVKM. V was trimmed by 6 bases and J by 3 bases, leaving 18 bases between them. The CDR3 sequence is 16 residues long. The DNA for the CDR3 is TGTGCCAGCAGGGAACCGGGACTCCTTCTCTACAATGAGCAGTTCTTC. Its protein product is CASREPGLLLYNEQFF.

There are many counts of this clonotype. This rearrangement joins TRBV28 to TRBJ2-7, with TRBD1 identical over 8 bases. This CDR3 is 14 amino acids long. After removal of 6 bases from V and 3 bases from J, the junction contained 7 bases not matched to a gene. Germline CDR1 MDHEN, CDR2 SYDVKM. CDR3 protein: CASSPRQGYYEQYV. DNA of the CDR3: TGTGCCAGCAGCCCCCGACAGGGGTACTACGAGCAGTACGTC.

Ten or more counts support this clonotype. The chain uses TRBV4-3 and TRBJ2-7; a weak D match, TRBD2 (6 bases). Trimming took 5 bases from V and 6 from J, leaving 14 bases between them. CDR1 is LGHNA and CDR2 is YSLEER in the germline V gene. The CDR3 covers 13 residues. The chain's CDR3 is CASSAQTSFEQYF. As DNA, the CDR3 is TGCGCCAGCAGCGCCCAAACTAGCTTCGAGCAGTACTTC.

This clonotype was detected many times. The gene calls are TRBV6-2 or TRBV6-3 and TRBJ2-2; TRBD2 aligns across 13 bases. There are 16 residues in the CDR3. V shed 6 bases and J 6 bases; nucleotides not matched to a gene: 7. Germline CDR1 is MNHEY and CDR2 is SVGEGT. The CDR3 DNA reads TGTGCCAGCAGACACAGCGGGACTAGCGGGGCCGGGGAGCTGTTTTTT. Translated: CASRHSGTSGAGELFF.

The V and J genes are TRBV7-2 and TRBJ2-2; possibly TRBD2 for D (6 bases). Trimming pared 2 bases from V and 1 base from J, leaving 8 bases between. This CDR3 region has 15 residues. The germline V gene has CDR1 SGHTA and CDR2 FQGNSA. The DNA of the CDR3 is TGTGCCAGCAGCTTAACGGGGGAGAACACCGGGGAGCTGTTTTTT. Translating gives CASSLTGENTGELFF.

The chain is built from TRBV19 and TRBJ2-2; 9 positions agree with TRBD1. The CDR3 has 14 residues. The V and J ends lost 11 bases and 0 bases, in that order; junction bases with no gene match: 4. CDR1 is LNHDA and CDR2 is SQIVND in the germline V gene (reference sequence). The CDR3 reads CAVQGASNTGELFF. The CDR3 region has the DNA TGTGCCGTACAGGGGGCCTCGAACACCGGGGAGCTGTTTTTT.

This clonotype was seen at least ten times. This chain uses TRBV18 with TRBJ2-7; 10 nucleotides align to TRBD1. CDR1 and CDR2 (germline): KGHSH, LQKENI. The CDR3 has 16 amino acids. The V gene end was trimmed by 2 bases and the J gene end by 2 bases; junction bases not matched to a gene: 6. CDR3 sequence reads: CASSPDRDRGAYEQYF. CDR3 nucleotides: TGTGCCAGCTCACCAGACCGGGACAGGGGTGCCTACGAGCAGTACTTC.

The chain is built from TRBV4-3 and TRBJ2-3; D perhaps matches TRBD1 (6 bases). The CDR3 has 12 amino acids. The germline V gene encodes CDR1 LGHNA and CDR2 YSLEER. V was clipped by 1 base and J by 9 bases, with 8 bases between them. Here the CDR3 reads CASSQVRGTQYF. The CDR3 coding sequence is TGCGCCAGCAGCCAAGTTAGGGGGACGCAGTATTTT.

The sample holds many counts of this clonotype. V and J are TRBV7-3 and TRBJ2-1; 12 bases align to TRBD1. The CDR3 has 16 amino acids. The V gene's germline CDR1 is SGHTA and CDR2 FQGTGA. The V gene end was trimmed by 5 bases and the J gene end by 8 bases; junction bases not matched to a gene: 10. For the CDR3, the DNA is TGTGCCAGCAGCCCTCAGGGGGACAGGGGGCTCGATGAGCAGTTCTTC. Protein sequence: CASSPQGDRGLDEQFF.

This clonotype was recorded many times. This chain connects TRBV4-1 to TRBJ1-6; D possibly corresponds to TRBD1 (5 bases). In germline, CDR1 is MGHRA, CDR2 YSYEKL. This CDR3 has 15 residues. V gave up 2 bases and J gave up 9 bases, with 14 bases separating them. CDR3 amino acids: CASSQSGQGPSPLHF. In DNA, the CDR3 is TGCGCCAGCAGCCAAAGTGGGCAGGGACCTTCACCCCTCCACTTT.

This clonotype has a count of ten or more. This chain links TRBV6-2 or TRBV6-3 with TRBJ2-7; D unresolved. Germline CDR1 MNHEY, CDR2 SVGEGT. The CDR3 sequence is 15 residues long. The V and J ends lost 2 bases and 6 bases respectively, with 17 bases between them. As DNA, the CDR3 is TGTGCCAGCAGTTACCCGAGCCGGGCCTGGGTCGAGCAGTACGTC. Translating gives CASSYPSRAWVEQYV.

This clonotype has a count of ten or more. This chain uses TRBV20-1 with TRBJ2-3, with D possibly being TRBD2 (6 bases). From germline, CDR1 is DFQATT and CDR2 SNEGSKA (reference sequence). Trimming shortened V by 4 bases and J by 2 bases, and 13 bases separated the two germline ends. The CDR3 extends over 14 amino acids. CDR3 nucleotide sequence: TGCAGTGCTAAGGAGGGCCTCTCCACAGATACGCAGTATTTT. Translated: CSAKEGLSTDTQYF.

Many counts were recorded for this clonotype. The chain combines TRBV5-5 with TRBJ1-1; D remains ambiguous. Germline V lookup: CDR1 SGHKS, CDR2 YYEKEE (reference sequence). V lost 2 bases and J lost 7, with 15 bases in between. CDR3 length: 14 amino acids. The chain's CDR3 is CASSLNTPILEAFF. The CDR3 DNA reads TGTGCCAGCAGCTTAAATACCCCAATTCTTGAAGCTTTCTTT.

At least ten counts were recorded for this clonotype. The CDR3: CSARSGNTEAFF. CDR3 coding DNA: TGCAGTGCTAGATCGGGGAACACTGAAGCTTTCTTT. The chain has TRBV20-1 and TRBJ1-1; D is unresolved. The CDR3 has 12 residues. The V end was cut by 2 bases, the J end by 1 base, with 5 bases between. Germline assignment: CDR1 DFQATT and CDR2 SNEGSKA (reference sequence).

This clonotype has a handful of counts. The chain employs TRBV7-2 and TRBJ2-2; 9 bases are shared with TRBD1. Germline V CDR1 and CDR2: SGHTA, FQGNSA. J gave up 7 bases and V 2 bases, and 5 bases lay outside the gene matches. The CDR3 is 15 residues long. In nucleotides, the CDR3 is TGTGCCAGCAGCTTAAGACAGGGGGTGAGCGGGGAGCTGTTTTTT. Its protein product is CASSLRQGVSGELFF.

This clonotype has at least ten counts. The chain recombines TRBV5-1 with TRBJ2-2; unclear D gene. The V end was cut by 0 bases, the J end by 5 bases, with 11 bases between. The CDR3 length is 15 residues. Germline CDR1 and CDR2: SGHRS and YFSETQ. The chain's CDR3 is CASSLESLGTGELFF. The CDR3 region has the DNA TGCGCCAGCAGCTTGGAAAGTCTGGGGACCGGGGAGCTGTTTTTT.

V and J are TRBV5-1 and TRBJ2-7, with unresolved D. From germline, CDR1 is SGHRS and CDR2 YFSETQ. V lost 0 bases and J 8 bases, leaving 9 bases between the germline ends. CDR3 length equals 12 residues. CDR3 sequence reads: CASSLEARQQYF. The CDR3 coding sequence is TGCGCCAGCAGCTTGGAGGCCAGACAGCAGTACTTC.